This is a list of T cell receptor beta chains from one sample in a study of shared clonotypes between healthy human individuals. Repertoires were generated with immunoSEQ multiplex PCR, while TCRdb's copy carries only in-frame clones and drops some. The table has about 2.4 million clones, 93% seen once. The sequencing sample was made of naive CD4+ T cells from PBMCs. The receptor source for this set is a man aged 18 to 29 in good health. Some clones in this sample may be carry-over from other donors' samples. The CDR3 runs from the conserved cysteine through the conserved F or W. A D gene is named only where the DNA matches it firmly. Some rows mark clone size as missing; the rest say once, few, many or name a class of expanded clone.

J: TRBJ2-5; length: 13; V: TRBV5-1; size: once; D: -; DNA: TGCGCCAGCAGCGACGGCAGACAAGAGACCCAGTACTTC; CDR3: CASSDGRQETQYF
J: TRBJ1-2; length: 9; V: TRBV20-1; size: once; D: -; DNA: TGCAGTGCCACGAATGGCTACACCTTC; CDR3: CSATNGYTF
J: TRBJ1-3; length: 14; V: TRBV28; size: -; D: -; DNA: TGTGCCAGCAGTCGGAGGGATTCTGGAAACACCATATATTTT; CDR3: CASSRRDSGNTIYF
J: TRBJ1-4; length: 17; V: TRBV18; size: -; D: -; DNA: TGTGCCAGCTCACCACCGGGATCTTTTCCAACTAATGAAAAACTGTTTTTT; CDR3: CASSPPGSFPTNEKLFF
J: TRBJ2-7; length: 16; V: TRBV6-4; size: -; D: TRBD2; DNA: TGTGCCAGCAGTGTCCCCAGCGGGAGGGCCCTCCGCGAGCAGTACTTC; CDR3: CASSVPSGRALREQYF
J: TRBJ1-1; length: 11; V: TRBV30; size: -; D: -; DNA: TGTGCCTGGACTCAGGTTCCGGGGGCTTTCTTT; CDR3: CAWTQVPGAFF
J: TRBJ2-7; length: 16; V: TRBV21-1; size: -; D: -; DNA: TGTGCCAGCAGCAAAACATCGGGACTCGAATGCCACGAGCAGTACTTC; CDR3: CASSKTSGLECHEQYF
J: TRBJ2-3; length: 16; V: TRBV4-1; size: -; D: -; DNA: TGCGCCAGCAGCCAAGGACAGAGCCCAAGGGGAGATACGCAGTATTTT; CDR3: CASSQGQSPRGDTQYF
J: TRBJ2-1; length: 16; V: TRBV4-3; size: -; D: -; DNA: TGCGCCAGCAGCCAAGATCAACTCAGGGGAGGGCAGTTCTTGGTCTTC; CDR3: CASSQDQLRGGQFLVF
J: TRBJ2-7; length: 13; V: TRBV28; size: once; D: -; DNA: TGTGCCAGCATTAACGACAATGAATACGAGCAGTACTTC; CDR3: CASINDNEYEQYF
J: TRBJ2-7; length: 18; V: TRBV6-1; size: -; D: -; DNA: TGTGCCAGCAGTGTTTCGACGTGGGGCCGTGATTGGGCTTACGAGCAGTACTTC; CDR3: CASSVSTWGRDWAYEQYF
J: TRBJ1-5; length: 13; V: TRBV6-5; size: -; D: -; DNA: TGTGCCAGCAGTCGGACAGTGGGTCAGCCCCAGCATTTT; CDR3: CASSRTVGQPQHF
J: TRBJ2-7; length: 15; V: TRBV19; size: -; D: TRBD2; DNA: TGTGCCAGTAGCATCGGGAGGGCCTTGCCCTACGAGCAGTACTTC; CDR3: CASSIGRALPYEQYF
J: TRBJ2-7; length: 16; V: TRBV28; size: -; D: TRBD1; DNA: TGTGCCAGCAGTCTCCTCCCGGGACAGGGGGGCTACGAGCAGTACTTC; CDR3: CASSLLPGQGGYEQYF
J: TRBJ1-1; length: 14; V: TRBV28; size: -; D: TRBD1; DNA: TGTGCCAGCAGTTTATGGACAGGGGGCACTGAAGCTTTCTTT; CDR3: CASSLWTGGTEAFF
J: TRBJ2-7; length: 15; V: TRBV4-3; size: -; D: -; DNA: TGCGCCAGCAGCCAAGAGGGACCGAGCTCCTACGAGCAGTACTTC; CDR3: CASSQEGPSSYEQYF
J: TRBJ2-7; length: 14; V: TRBV5-6; size: -; D: -; DNA: TGTGCCAGCAGCTTGCCGGGACAAGTCTACGAGCAGTACTTC; CDR3: CASSLPGQVYEQYF
J: TRBJ2-1; length: 15; V: TRBV15; size: -; D: -; DNA: TGTGCCACCAGCAGAGGAGCGGGCTCCTACAATGAGCAGTTCTTC; CDR3: CATSRGAGSYNEQFF
J: TRBJ1-3; length: 15; V: TRBV28; size: once; D: -; DNA: TGTGCCACCGGTGAGCTTGGAGGGCTTGGAAACACCATATATTTT; CDR3: CATGELGGLGNTIYF
J: TRBJ2-1; length: 15; V: TRBV7-3; size: -; D: TRBD1; DNA: TGTGCCAGCAGCTTATCCGGGACAGGCTACAATGAGCAGTTCTTC; CDR3: CASSLSGTGYNEQFF
J: TRBJ2-5; length: 11; V: TRBV29-1; size: -; D: -; DNA: TGCAGCGTAACTACGCGGGAGACCCAGTACTTC; CDR3: CSVTTRETQYF
J: TRBJ1-2; length: 13; V: TRBV6-1; size: -; D: -; DNA: TGTGCCAGTCGAGCCGGACAGAGCTATGGCTACACCTTC; CDR3: CASRAGQSYGYTF
J: TRBJ2-7; length: 16; V: TRBV7-2; size: -; D: TRBD2; DNA: TGTGCCAGCAGCAAAGAGAGCGGGAGGGCCCAGTACGAGCAGTACTTC; CDR3: CASSKESGRAQYEQYF
J: TRBJ1-1; length: 15; V: TRBV18; size: -; D: -; DNA: TGTGCCAGCTCACCACCGAGAGGGATGAACACTGAAGCTTTCTTT; CDR3: CASSPPRGMNTEAFF
J: TRBJ2-3; length: 16; V: TRBV11-2; size: -; D: -; DNA: TGTGCCAGCAGCTCCTCGTTGGGACCTAGCACAGATACGCAGTATTTT; CDR3: CASSSSLGPSTDTQYF
J: TRBJ2-3; length: 17; V: TRBV5-1; size: -; D: TRBD2; DNA: TGCGCCAGCAGCTTAACTAGCGGGAGTCTGCGTACAGATACGCAGTATTTT; CDR3: CASSLTSGSLRTDTQYF
J: TRBJ2-7; length: 12; V: TRBV30; size: -; D: -; DNA: TGTGCCTGGCGGAGGGAGCGTGTCGGGCAGTACTTC; CDR3: CAWRRERVGQYF
J: TRBJ1-5; length: 15; V: TRBV7-9; size: -; D: TRBD1; DNA: TGTGCCAGCAGCCCCCGGACAGGGATCAATCAGCCCCAGCATTTT; CDR3: CASSPRTGINQPQHF
J: TRBJ1-2; length: 13; V: TRBV2; size: -; D: TRBD1; DNA: TGTGCCAGCAGGGGACAGCCTAACTATGGCTACACCTTC; CDR3: CASRGQPNYGYTF
J: TRBJ1-5; length: 17; V: TRBV6-4; size: -; D: TRBD1; DNA: TGTGCCAGCAGTGACTCGGCCGAACAGGGGGTAAGTCAGCCCCAGCATTTT; CDR3: CASSDSAEQGVSQPQHF
J: TRBJ2-2; length: 15; V: TRBV9; size: once; D: -; DNA: TGTGCCAGCAGCGTAGCAGCGCTCGGGACCGGGGAGCTGTTTTTT; CDR3: CASSVAALGTGELFF
J: TRBJ1-6; length: 14; V: TRBV7-3; size: -; D: -; DNA: TGTGCCAGCAGCTTAGCAGGATCCCCTTCACCCCTCCACTTT; CDR3: CASSLAGSPSPLHF
J: TRBJ2-7; length: 15; V: TRBV5-1; size: -; D: -; DNA: TGCGCCAGCAGCCCTCCGGGAAACACTCCCTACGAGCAGTACTTC; CDR3: CASSPPGNTPYEQYF
J: TRBJ2-2; length: 14; V: TRBV27; size: -; D: -; DNA: TGTGCCAGCAGTCAATCTAGGAACACCGGGGAGCTGTTTTTT; CDR3: CASSQSRNTGELFF
J: TRBJ2-5; length: 13; V: TRBV7-3; size: -; D: -; DNA: TGTGCCAGCAGCTTAATGGCCTGGGAGACCCAGTACTTC; CDR3: CASSLMAWETQYF
J: TRBJ1-4; length: 14; V: TRBV5-1; size: -; D: -; DNA: TGCGCCAGCAGCTTGGACACAACTAATGAAAAACTGTTTTTT; CDR3: CASSLDTTNEKLFF
J: TRBJ2-7; length: 13; V: TRBV28; size: -; D: -; DNA: TGTGCCAGCAGAGAGACACATTCCTACGAGCAGTACTTC; CDR3: CASRETHSYEQYF
J: TRBJ2-1; length: 20; V: TRBV27; size: -; D: TRBD1; DNA: TGTGCCAGCAGTCCATCCGCTTTTGCCGGGACAGGTCGCTCTGGGGGGGAGCAGTTCTTC; CDR3: CASSPSAFAGTGRSGGEQFF
J: TRBJ2-5; length: 14; V: TRBV2; size: -; D: -; DNA: TGTGCCAGCAGTCCCTTTCTGTCCCAAGAGACCCAGTACTTC; CDR3: CASSPFLSQETQYF
J: TRBJ1-2; length: 18; V: TRBV28; size: -; D: TRBD1; DNA: TGTGCCAGCAGTTTATCCGGGACAGGGGGAGACCACAACTATGGCTACACCTTC; CDR3: CASSLSGTGGDHNYGYTF
J: TRBJ2-2; length: 19; V: TRBV9; size: -; D: TRBD1; DNA: TGTGCCAGCAGCGTAAACAGGGGGTCACCTTATTTAAGTACCGGGGAGCTGTTTTTT; CDR3: CASSVNRGSPYLSTGELFF
J: TRBJ2-1; length: 15; V: TRBV29-1; size: -; D: TRBD2; DNA: TGCAGCCTCCGGACTAGCGGGAGTTCGTACAATGAGCAGTTCTTC; CDR3: CSLRTSGSSYNEQFF
J: TRBJ1-1; length: 15; V: TRBV7-2; size: -; D: TRBD1; DNA: TGTGCCAGCAGCTTGACAGGGATCATGAACACTGAAGCTTTCTTT; CDR3: CASSLTGIMNTEAFF
J: TRBJ1-6; length: 15; V: TRBV5-6; size: once; D: -; DNA: TGTGCCAGCAGCCCCACTACAGGGCGTTTTTCACCCCTCCACTTT; CDR3: CASSPTTGRFSPLHF
J: TRBJ1-2; length: 15; V: TRBV7-2; size: once; D: -; DNA: TGTGCCAGCAGCTTGGAGGCAGGGGAGACTTATGGCTACACCTTC; CDR3: CASSLEAGETYGYTF
J: TRBJ1-1; length: 15; V: TRBV25-1; size: few; D: TRBD1; DNA: TGTGCCAGCAGTGCCGGACAGGCCGCCTTCGCTGAAGCTTTCTTT; CDR3: CASSAGQAAFAEAFF
J: TRBJ2-7; length: 14; V: TRBV7-6; size: -; D: TRBD1; DNA: TGTGCCAGCAGCCCCCGACAGGGGGCCTACGAGCAGTACTTC; CDR3: CASSPRQGAYEQYF
J: TRBJ2-5; length: 16; V: TRBV5-1; size: once; D: TRBD2; DNA: TGCGCCAGCAACCTCAGACTAGCGGGAGCGGGCGAGACCCAGTACTTC; CDR3: CASNLRLAGAGETQYF
J: TRBJ2-2; length: 15; V: TRBV5-1; size: -; D: TRBD2; DNA: TGCGCCAGCAGCTTTATAAGCGGGAGTCCCGGGGAGCTGTTTTTT; CDR3: CASSFISGSPGELFF
J: TRBJ2-1; length: 14; V: TRBV28; size: -; D: TRBD2; DNA: TGTGCCAGCAGACTAGCGGGGGCCTACAATGAGCAGTTCTTC; CDR3: CASRLAGAYNEQFF
J: TRBJ2-1; length: 15; V: TRBV2; size: -; D: TRBD2; DNA: TGTGCCAGCAGCAAGAGCGGGGACTCCTACAATGAGCAGTTCTTC; CDR3: CASSKSGDSYNEQFF
J: TRBJ1-6; length: 15; V: TRBV15; size: -; D: TRBD1; DNA: TGTGCCACCAGCCCTCACGGGACAGGTGATTCACCCCTCCACTTT; CDR3: CATSPHGTGDSPLHF